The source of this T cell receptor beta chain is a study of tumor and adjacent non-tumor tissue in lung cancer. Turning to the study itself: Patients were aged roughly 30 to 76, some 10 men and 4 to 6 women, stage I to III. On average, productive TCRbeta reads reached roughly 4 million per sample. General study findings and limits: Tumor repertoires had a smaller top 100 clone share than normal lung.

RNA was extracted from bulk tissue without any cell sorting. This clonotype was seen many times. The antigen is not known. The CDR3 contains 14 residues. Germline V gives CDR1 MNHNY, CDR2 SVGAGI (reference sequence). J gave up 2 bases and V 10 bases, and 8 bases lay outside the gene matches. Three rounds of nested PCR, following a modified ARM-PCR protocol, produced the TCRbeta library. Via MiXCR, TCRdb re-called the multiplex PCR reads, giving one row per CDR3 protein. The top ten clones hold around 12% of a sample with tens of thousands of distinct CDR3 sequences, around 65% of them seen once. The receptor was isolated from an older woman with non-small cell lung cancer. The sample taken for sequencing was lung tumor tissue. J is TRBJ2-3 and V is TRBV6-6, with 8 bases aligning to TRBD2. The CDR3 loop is CATELAALTDTQYF. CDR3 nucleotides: TGTGCCACCGAACTAGCGGCACTCACAGATACGCAGTATTTT.